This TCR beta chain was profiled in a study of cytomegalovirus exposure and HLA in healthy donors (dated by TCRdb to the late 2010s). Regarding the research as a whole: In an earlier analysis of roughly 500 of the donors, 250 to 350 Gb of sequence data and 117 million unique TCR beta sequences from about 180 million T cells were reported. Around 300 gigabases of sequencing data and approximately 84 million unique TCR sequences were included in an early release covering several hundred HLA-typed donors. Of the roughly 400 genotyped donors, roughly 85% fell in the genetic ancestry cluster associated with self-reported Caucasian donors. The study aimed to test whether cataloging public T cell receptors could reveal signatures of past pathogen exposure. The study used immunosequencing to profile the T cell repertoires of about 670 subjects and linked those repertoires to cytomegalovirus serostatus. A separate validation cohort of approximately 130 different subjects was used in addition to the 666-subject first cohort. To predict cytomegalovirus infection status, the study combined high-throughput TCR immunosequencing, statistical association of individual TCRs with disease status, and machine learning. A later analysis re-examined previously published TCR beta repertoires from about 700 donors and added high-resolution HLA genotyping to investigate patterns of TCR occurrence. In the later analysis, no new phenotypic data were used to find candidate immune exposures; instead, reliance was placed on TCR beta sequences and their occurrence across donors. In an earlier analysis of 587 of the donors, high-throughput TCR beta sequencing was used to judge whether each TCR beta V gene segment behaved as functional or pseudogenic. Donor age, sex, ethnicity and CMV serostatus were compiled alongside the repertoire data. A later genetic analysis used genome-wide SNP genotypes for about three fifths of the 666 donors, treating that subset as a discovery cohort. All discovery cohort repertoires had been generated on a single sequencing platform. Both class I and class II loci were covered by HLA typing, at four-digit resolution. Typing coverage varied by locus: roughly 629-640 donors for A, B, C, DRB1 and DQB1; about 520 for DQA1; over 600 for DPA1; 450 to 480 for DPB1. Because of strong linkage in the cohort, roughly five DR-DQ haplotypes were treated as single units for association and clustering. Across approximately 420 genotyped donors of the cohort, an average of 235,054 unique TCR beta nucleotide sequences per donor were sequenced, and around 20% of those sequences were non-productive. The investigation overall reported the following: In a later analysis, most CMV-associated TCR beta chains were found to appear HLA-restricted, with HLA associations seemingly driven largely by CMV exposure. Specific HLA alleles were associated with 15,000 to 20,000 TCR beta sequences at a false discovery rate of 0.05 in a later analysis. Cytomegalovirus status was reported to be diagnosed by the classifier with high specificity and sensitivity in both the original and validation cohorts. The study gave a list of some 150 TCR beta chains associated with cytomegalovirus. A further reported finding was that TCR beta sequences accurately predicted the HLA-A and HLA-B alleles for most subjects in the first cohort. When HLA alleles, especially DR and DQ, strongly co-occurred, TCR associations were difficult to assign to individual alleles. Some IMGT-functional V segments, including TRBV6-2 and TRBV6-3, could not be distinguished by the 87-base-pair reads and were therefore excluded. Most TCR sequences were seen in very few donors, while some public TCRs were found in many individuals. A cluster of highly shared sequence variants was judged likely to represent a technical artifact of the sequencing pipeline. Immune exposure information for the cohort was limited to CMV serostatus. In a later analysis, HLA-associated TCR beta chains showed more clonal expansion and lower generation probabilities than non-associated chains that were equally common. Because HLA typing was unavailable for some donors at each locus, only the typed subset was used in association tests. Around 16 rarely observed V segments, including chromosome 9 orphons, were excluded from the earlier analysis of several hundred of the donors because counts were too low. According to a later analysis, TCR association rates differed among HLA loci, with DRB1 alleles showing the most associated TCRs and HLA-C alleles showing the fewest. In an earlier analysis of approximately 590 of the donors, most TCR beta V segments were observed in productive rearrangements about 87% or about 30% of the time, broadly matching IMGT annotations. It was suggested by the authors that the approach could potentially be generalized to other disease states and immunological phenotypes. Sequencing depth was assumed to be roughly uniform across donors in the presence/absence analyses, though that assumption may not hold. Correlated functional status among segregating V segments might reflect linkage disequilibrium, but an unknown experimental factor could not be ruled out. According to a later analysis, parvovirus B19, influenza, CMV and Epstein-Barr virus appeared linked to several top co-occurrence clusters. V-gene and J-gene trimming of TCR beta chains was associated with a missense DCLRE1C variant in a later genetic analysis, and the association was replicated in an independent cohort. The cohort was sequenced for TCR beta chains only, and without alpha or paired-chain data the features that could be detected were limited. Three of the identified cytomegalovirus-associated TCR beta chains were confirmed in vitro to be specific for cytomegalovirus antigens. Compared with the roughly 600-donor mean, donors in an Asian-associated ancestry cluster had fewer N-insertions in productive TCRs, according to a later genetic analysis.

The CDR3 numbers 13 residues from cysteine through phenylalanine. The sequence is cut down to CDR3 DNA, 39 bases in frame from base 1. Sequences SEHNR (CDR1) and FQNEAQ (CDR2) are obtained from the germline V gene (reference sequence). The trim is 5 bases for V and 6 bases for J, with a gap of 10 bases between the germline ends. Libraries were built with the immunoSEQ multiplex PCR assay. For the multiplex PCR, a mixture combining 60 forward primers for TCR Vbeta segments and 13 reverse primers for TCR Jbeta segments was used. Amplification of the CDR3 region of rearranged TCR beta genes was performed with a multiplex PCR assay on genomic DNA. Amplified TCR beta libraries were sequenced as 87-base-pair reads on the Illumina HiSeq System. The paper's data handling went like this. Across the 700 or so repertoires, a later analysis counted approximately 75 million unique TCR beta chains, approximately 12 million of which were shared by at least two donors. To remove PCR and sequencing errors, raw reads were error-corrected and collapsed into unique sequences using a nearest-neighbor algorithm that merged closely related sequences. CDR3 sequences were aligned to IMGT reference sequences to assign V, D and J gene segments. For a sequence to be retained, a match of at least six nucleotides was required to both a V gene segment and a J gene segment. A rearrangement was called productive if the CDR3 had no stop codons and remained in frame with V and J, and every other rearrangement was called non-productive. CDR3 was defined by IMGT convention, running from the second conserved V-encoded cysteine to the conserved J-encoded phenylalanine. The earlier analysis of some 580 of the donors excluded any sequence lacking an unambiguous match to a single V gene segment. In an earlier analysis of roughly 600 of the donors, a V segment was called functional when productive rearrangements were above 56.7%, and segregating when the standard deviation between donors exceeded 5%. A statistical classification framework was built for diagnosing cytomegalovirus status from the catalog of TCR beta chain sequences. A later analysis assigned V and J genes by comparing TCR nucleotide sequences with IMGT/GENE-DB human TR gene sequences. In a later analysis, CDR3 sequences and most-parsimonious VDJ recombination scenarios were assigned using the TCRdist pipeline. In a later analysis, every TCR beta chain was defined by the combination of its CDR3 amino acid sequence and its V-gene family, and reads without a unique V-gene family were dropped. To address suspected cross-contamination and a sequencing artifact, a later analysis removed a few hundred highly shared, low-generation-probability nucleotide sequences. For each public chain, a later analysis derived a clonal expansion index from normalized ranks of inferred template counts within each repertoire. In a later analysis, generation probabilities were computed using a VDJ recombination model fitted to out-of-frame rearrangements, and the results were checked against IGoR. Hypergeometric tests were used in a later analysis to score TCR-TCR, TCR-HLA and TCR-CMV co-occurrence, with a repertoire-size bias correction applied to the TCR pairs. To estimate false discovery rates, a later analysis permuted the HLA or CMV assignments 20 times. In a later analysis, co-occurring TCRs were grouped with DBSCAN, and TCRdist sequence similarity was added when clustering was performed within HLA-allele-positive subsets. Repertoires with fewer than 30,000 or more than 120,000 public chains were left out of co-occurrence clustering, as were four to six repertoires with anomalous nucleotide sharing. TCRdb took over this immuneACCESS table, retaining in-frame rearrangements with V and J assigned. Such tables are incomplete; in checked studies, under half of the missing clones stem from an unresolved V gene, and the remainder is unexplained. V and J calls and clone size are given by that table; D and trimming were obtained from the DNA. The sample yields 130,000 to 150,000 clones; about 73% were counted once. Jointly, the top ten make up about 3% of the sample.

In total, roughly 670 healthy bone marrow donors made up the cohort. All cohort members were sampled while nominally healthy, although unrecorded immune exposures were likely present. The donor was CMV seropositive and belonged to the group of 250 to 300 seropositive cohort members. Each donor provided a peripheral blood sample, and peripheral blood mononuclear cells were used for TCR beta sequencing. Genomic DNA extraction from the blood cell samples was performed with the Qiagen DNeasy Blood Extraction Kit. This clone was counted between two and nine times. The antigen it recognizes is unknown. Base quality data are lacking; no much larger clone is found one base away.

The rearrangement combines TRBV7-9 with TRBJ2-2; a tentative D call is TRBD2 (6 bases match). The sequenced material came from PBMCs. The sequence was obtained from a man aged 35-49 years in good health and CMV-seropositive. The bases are TGTGCCAGCAGCCACTGGGACTCCGGGGAGCTGTTTTTT. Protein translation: CASSHWDSGELFF.